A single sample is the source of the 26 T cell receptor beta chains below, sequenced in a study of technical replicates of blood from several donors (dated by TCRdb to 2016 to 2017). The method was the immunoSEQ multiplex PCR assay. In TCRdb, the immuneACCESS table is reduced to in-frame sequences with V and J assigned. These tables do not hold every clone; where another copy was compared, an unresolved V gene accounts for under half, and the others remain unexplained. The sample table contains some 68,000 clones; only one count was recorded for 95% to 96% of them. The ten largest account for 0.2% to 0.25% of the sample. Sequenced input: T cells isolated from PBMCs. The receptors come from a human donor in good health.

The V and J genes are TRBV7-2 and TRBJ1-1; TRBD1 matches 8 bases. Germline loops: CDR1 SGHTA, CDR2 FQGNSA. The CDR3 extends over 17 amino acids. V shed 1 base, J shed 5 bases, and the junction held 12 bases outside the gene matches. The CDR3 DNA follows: TGTGCCAGCAGCTTAGGTGACAGGGGAAGGGTCGAGACTGAAGCTTTCTTT. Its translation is CASSLGDRGRVETEAFF.

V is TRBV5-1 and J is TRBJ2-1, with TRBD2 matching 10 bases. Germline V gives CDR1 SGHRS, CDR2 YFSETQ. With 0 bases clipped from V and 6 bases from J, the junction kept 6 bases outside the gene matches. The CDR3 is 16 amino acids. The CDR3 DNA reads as TGCGCCAGCAGCTTGGAATTACGACTAGCGGGCAATGAGCAGTTCTTC. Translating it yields CASSLELRLAGNEQFF.

CDR3 region: CASSIGRLASSLSSYEQYF. The CDR3 coding sequence is TGTGCCAGTAGTATTGGTCGTCTAGCGAGCTCTCTCAGCTCCTACGAGCAGTACTTC. V is TRBV19 and J is TRBJ2-7, with D possibly matching TRBD2 (6 bases). V was pared by 3 bases and J by 0 bases, with 24 bases between. Germline V CDR1 and CDR2: LNHDA, SQIVND (reference sequence). The CDR3 is 19 amino acids.

The CDR3 DNA is TGTGCCAGCAGTGCATCACAGGGAGGGCTTTACGAGCAGTACTTC. Protein sequence: CASSASQGGLYEQYF. The chain carries TRBV6-6 and TRBJ2-7; a possible D gene is TRBD2 (7 bases). V was shortened by 5 bases and J by 4 bases, with 18 bases between the two germline ends. The CDR3 extends over 15 amino acids. The germline V gene encodes CDR1 MNHNY and CDR2 SVGAGI (reference sequence).

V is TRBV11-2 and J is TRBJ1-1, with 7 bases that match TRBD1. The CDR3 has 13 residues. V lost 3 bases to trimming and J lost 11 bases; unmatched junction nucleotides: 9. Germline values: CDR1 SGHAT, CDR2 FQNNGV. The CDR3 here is CASSFDKGAEAFF. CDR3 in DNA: TGTGCCAGCAGCTTTGACAAGGGGGCGGAGGCTTTCTTT.

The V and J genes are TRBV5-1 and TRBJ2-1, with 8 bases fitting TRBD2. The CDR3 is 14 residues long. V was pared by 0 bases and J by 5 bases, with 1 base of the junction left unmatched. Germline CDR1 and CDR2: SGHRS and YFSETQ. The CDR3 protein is CASSLVGLDNEQFF. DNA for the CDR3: TGCGCCAGCAGCTTGGTGGGACTAGACAATGAGCAGTTCTTC.

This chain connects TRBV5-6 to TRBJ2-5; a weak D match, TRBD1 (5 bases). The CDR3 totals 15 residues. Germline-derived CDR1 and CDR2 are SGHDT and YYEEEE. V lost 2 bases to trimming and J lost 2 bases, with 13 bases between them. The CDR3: CASSLKVAGQETQYF. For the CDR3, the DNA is TGTGCCAGCAGCTTAAAAGTCGCAGGGCAAGAGACCCAGTACTTC.

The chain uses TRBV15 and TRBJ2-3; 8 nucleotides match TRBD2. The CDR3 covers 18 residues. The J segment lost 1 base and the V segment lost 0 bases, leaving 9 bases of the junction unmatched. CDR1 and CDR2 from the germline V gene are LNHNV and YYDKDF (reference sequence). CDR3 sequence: CATSRDPLSGGRTDTQYF. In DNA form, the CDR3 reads TGTGCCACCAGCAGAGACCCTCTAAGCGGGGGACGCACAGATACGCAGTATTTT.

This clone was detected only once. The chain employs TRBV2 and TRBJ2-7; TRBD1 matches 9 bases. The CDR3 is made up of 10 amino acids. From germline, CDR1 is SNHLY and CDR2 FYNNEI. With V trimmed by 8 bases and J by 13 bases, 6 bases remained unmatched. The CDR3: CASAGTGGYF. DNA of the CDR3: TGTGCCAGCGCGGGAACAGGGGGCTACTTC.

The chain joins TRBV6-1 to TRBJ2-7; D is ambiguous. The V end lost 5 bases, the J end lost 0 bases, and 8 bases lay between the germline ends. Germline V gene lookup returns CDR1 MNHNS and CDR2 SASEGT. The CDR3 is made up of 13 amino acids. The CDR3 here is CASSPFSSYEQYF. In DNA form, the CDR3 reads TGTGCCAGCAGTCCCTTCAGCTCCTACGAGCAGTACTTC.

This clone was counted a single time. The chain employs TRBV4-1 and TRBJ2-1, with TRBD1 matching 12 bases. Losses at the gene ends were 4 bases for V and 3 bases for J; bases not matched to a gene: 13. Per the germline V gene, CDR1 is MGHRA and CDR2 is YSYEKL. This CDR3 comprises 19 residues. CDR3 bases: TGCGCCAGCAGCCTTATAGACCGGGACAGGGGGCGTTTCTACAATGAGCAGTTCTTC. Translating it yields CASSLIDRDRGRFYNEQFF.

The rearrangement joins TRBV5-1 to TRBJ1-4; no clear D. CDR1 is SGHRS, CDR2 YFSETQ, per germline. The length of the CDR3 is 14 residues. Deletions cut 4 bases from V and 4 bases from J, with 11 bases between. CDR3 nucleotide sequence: TGCGCCAGCAGCCCACAGATGATTAATGAAAAACTGTTTTTT. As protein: CASSPQMINEKLFF.

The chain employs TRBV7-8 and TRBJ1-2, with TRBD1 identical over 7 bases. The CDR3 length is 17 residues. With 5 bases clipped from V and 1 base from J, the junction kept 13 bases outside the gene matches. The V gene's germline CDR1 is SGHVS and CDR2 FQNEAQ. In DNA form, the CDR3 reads TGTGCCAGCAGCCGAGATGCAGGGGGGATACTTAACTATGGCTACACCTTC. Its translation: CASSRDAGGILNYGYTF. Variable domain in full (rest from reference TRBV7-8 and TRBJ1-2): GAGVSQSPRYKVAKRGQDVALRCDPISGHVSLFWYQQALGQGPEFLTYFQNEAQLDKSGLPSDRFFAERPEGSVSTLKIQRTQQEDSAVYLCASSRDAGGILNYGYTFGSGTRLTVV.

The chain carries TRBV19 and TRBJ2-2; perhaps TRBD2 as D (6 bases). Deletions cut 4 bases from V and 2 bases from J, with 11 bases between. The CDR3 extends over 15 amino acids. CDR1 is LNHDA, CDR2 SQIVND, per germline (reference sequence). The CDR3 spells CASSKPGLNTGELFF. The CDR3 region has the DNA TGTGCCAGTAGTAAGCCGGGACTCAACACCGGGGAGCTGTTTTTT.

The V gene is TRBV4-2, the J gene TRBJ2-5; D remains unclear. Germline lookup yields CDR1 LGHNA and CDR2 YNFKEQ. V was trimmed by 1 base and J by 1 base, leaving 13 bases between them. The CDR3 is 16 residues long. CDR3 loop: CASSQGRGALQETQYF. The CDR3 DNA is TGTGCCAGCAGCCAAGGAAGAGGAGCTCTCCAAGAGACCCAGTACTTC.

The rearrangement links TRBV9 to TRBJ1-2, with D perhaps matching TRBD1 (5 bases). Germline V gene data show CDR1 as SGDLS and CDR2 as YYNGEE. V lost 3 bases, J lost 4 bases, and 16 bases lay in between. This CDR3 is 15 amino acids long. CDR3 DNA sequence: TGTGCCAGCAGCGAGGGATCCAGGGCTCCCTATGGCTACACCTTC. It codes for CASSEGSRAPYGYTF.

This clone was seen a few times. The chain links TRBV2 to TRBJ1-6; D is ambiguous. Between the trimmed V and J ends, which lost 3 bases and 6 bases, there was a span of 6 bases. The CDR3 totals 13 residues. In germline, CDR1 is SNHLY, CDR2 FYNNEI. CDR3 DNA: TGTGCCAGCAGTGAGGAGGGTAATTCACCCCTCCACTTT. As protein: CASSEEGNSPLHF.

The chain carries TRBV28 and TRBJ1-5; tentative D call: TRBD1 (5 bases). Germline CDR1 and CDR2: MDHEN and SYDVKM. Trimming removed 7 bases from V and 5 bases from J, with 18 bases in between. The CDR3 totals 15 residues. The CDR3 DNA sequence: TGTGCCAGCACAGATATAATGGGGGGGGATCAGCCCCAGCATTTT. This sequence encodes CASTDIMGGDQPQHF. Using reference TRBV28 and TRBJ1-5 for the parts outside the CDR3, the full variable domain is DVKVTQSSRYLVKRTGEKVFLECVQDMDHENMFWYRQDPGLGLRLIYFSYDVKMKEKGDIPEGYSVSREKKERFSLILESASTNQTSMYLCASTDIMGGDQPQHFGDGTRLSIL.

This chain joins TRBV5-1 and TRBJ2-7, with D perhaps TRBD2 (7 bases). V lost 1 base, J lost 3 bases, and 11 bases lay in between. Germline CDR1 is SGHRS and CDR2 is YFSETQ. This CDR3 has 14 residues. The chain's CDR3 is CASSLFGGLYEQYF. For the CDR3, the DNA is TGCGCCAGCAGCTTGTTCGGGGGGCTCTACGAGCAGTACTTC.

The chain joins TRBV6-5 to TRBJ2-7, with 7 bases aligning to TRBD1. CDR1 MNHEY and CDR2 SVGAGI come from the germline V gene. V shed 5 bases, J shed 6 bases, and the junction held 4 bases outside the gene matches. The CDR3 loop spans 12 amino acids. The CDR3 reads CASSLDRAEQYF. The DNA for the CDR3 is TGTGCCAGCAGTCTCGACAGGGCCGAGCAGTACTTC.

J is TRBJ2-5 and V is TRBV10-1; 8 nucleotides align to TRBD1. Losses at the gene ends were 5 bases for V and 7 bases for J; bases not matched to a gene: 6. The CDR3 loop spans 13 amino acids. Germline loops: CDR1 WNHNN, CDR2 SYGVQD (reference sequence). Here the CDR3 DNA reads TGCGCCAGCAGTCCGGACAGGGCAGGGACCCAGTACTTC. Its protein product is CASSPDRAGTQYF.

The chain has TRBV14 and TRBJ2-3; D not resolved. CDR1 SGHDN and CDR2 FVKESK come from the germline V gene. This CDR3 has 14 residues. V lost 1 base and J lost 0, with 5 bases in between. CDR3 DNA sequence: TGTGCCAGCAGCCAAGTCATCAGCACAGATACGCAGTATTTT. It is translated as CASSQVISTDTQYF.

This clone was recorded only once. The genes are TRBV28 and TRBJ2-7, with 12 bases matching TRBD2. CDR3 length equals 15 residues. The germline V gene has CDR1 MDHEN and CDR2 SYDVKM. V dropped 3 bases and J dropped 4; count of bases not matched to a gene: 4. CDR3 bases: TGTGCCAGCAGTTTCGGACTAGCGGGAACATACGAGCAGTACTTC. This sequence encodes CASSFGLAGTYEQYF.

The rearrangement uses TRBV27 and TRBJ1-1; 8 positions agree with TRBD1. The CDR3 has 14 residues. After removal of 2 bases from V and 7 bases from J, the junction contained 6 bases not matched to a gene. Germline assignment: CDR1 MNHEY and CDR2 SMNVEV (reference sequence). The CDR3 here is CASSLAGGLGEAFF. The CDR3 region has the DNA TGTGCCAGCAGTTTAGCAGGGGGCTTGGGTGAAGCTTTCTTT.

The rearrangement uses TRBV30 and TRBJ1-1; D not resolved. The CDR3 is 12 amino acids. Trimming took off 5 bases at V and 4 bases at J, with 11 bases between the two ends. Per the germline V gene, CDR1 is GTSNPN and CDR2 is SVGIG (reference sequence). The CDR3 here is CAWAEESTEAFF. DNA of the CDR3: TGTGCCTGGGCCGAGGAGAGCACTGAAGCTTTCTTT.

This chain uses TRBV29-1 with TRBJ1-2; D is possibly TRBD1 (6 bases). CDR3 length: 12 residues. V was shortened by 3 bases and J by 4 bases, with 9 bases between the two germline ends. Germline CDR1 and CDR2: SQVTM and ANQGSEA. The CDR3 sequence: CSVEVRGYGYTF. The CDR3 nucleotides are TGCAGCGTTGAGGTCAGGGGCTATGGCTACACCTTC.